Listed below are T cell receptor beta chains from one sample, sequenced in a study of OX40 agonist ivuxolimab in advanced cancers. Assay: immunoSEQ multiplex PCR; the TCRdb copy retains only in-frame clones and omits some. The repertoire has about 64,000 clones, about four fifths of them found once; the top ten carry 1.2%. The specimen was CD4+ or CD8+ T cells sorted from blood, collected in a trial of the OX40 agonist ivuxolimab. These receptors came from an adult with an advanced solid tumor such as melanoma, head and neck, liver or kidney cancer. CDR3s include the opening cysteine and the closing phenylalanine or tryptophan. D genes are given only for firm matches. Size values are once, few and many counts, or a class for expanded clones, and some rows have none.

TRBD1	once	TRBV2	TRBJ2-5	TGTGCCAGCAGCTCAGGACAGGGAGTACAGACCCAGTACTTC	CASSSGQGVQTQYF
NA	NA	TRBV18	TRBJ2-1	TGTGCCAGCTCACCACCGAACTGGGCGCGCAATGAGCAGTTCTTC	CASSPPNWARNEQFF
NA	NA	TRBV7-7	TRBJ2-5	TGTGCTAGCAGCTTAGGGGGGACACAACAAGAGACCCAGTACTTC	CASSLGGTQQETQYF
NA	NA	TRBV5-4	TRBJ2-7	TGTGCCAGCAGCTTGATCGACAGGCGGGGGGAGCAGTACTTC	CASSLIDRRGEQYF
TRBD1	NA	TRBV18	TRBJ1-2	TGTGCCAGCTCACCACCGGGGCAGGGGGGATATGGCTACACCTTC	CASSPPGQGGYGYTF
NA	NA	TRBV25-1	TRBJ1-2	TGTGCCAGCAGTGAAAGCCGGATAGCTAACTATGGCTACACCTTC	CASSESRIANYGYTF
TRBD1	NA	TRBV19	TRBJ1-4	TGTGCCAGTAGTATGGGACAGCACCGTGAAAAACTGTTTTTT	CASSMGQHREKLFF
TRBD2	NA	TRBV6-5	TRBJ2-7	TGTGCCAGCAGTTGGACTAGCCCGCCCTACGAGCAGTACTTC	CASSWTSPPYEQYF
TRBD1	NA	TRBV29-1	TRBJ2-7	TGCAGCGGGACCGGGACAGGCTCCTACGAGCAGTACTTC	CSGTGTGSYEQYF
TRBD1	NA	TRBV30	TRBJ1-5	TGTGCCTGGACCGCTCAGGGGGGTTTTCAGCCCCAGCATTTT	CAWTAQGGFQPQHF
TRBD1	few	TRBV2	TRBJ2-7	TGTGCCAGCAGGGACAGGACAATCTACGAGCAGTACTTC	CASRDRTIYEQYF
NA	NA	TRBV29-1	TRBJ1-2	TGCAGCGTTGTGGACCCCAGGGATGGCTACACCTTC	CSVVDPRDGYTF
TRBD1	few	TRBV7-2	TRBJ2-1	TGTGCCAGCAGCTTTAAGGGTTCCGGGACAGGGGGCTACAATGAGCAGTTCTTC	CASSFKGSGTGGYNEQFF
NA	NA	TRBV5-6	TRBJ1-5	TGTGCCAGCAGCTTGAGGAGGGATAGCAATCAGCCCCAGCATTTT	CASSLRRDSNQPQHF
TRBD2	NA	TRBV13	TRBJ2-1	TGTGCCAGCAGCTTTGGACTAGCGGGGGGGCCCCTTGCTCGCGGCTCCTACAATGAGCAGTTCTTC	CASSFGLAGGPLARGSYNEQFF
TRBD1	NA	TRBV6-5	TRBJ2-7	TGTGCCAGCAGTCCCATGGGACAGGGTGGGAATGAGCAGTACTTC	CASSPMGQGGNEQYF
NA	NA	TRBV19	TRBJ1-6	TGTGCCAGCAGAGACCTAAATAATTCACCCCTCCACTTT	CASRDLNNSPLHF
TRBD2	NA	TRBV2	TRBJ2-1	TGTGCCAGCAGAGCTAGCGGGGGGAGGAATGAGCAGTTCTTC	CASRASGGRNEQFF
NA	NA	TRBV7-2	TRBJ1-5	TGTGCCAGCAGCTTAAGGTTGGGGGCTGGTCAGCCCCAGCATTTT	CASSLRLGAGQPQHF
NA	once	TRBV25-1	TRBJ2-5	TGTGCCAGCAAGGGAAGAGAGACCCAGTACTTC	CASKGRETQYF
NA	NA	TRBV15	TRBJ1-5	TGTGCCACCAGCAGAGATCCGGGGTCTCACCAGCCCCAGCATTTT	CATSRDPGSHQPQHF
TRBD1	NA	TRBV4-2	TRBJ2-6	TGTGCCAGCAGCCCTGAACAGGGGCCCTCTGGGGCCAACGTCCTGACTTTC	CASSPEQGPSGANVLTF
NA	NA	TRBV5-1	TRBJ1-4	TGCGCCAGCACCCCGACAGGAGCTAATGAAAAACTGTTTTTT	CASTPTGANEKLFF
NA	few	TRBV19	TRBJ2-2	TGTGCCTCAGGGGACCTCGGGGAGCTGTTTTTT	CASGDLGELFF
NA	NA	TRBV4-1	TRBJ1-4	TGCGCCAGCAGCCCGAAGGATCGAGCTAATGAAAAACTGTTTTTT	CASSPKDRANEKLFF
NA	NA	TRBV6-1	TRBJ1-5	TGTGCCAGCAGTGAAGTTTATAAAAAGGCCCAGCATTTT	CASSEVYKKAQHF